Shown below are 30 T cell receptor beta chains from a single sample sequenced in a study of blood T cell repertoires in COVID-19. The assay was immunoSEQ multiplex PCR, and TCRdb's table has in-frame clones only and misses some. Of some 95,000 clones listed, around 88% are singletons. Sequencing was done on a sample of peripheral blood. Receptors were obtained from an elderly man with active or convalescent COVID-19.

The chain joins TRBV7-2 to TRBJ1-2; no reliable D call. This CDR3 contains 13 residues. Trimming left V 9 bases short and J 8 bases short, with 19 bases between. CDR1 is SGHTA and CDR2 is FQGNSA in the germline V gene. In nucleotides, the CDR3 is TGTGCCAGTCGCCCTGTCCGGGATGGGGGCTACACCTTC. Translated, it gives CASRPVRDGGYTF.

V and J are TRBV28 and TRBJ2-5; 10 bases match TRBD2. CDR3 length: 16 residues. Germline CDR1 MDHEN, CDR2 SYDVKM. With 8 bases clipped from V and 5 bases from J, the junction kept 14 bases outside the gene matches. The DNA for the CDR3 is TGTGCCAGCGGGAGAACTAGCGGGACACTGGGGGAGACCCAGTACTTC. The encoded protein is CASGRTSGTLGETQYF.

V usage is TRBV19 and J usage is TRBJ2-2; D is ambiguous. The germline V gene encodes CDR1 LNHDA and CDR2 SQIVND (reference sequence). Trimming cost V 3 bases and J 0 bases, with 11 bases left between them. CDR3 length: 16 amino acids. The CDR3 is CASSIGGGTNTGELFF. The CDR3 region has the DNA TGTGCCAGTAGTATTGGTGGCGGAACGAACACCGGGGAGCTGTTTTTT.

The genes are TRBV2 and TRBJ1-1; 8 bases agree with TRBD1. V shed 7 bases and J 0 bases; nucleotides not matched to a gene: 4. The germline gives CDR1 SNHLY, CDR2 FYNNEI. The CDR3 sequence is 14 residues long. The CDR3 spells CASIAGGLNTEAFF. For the CDR3, the DNA is TGTGCCAGCATTGCAGGGGGCCTGAACACTGAAGCTTTCTTT. The full variable domain, its missing parts supplied by reference TRBV2 and TRBJ1-1, is EPEVTQTPSHQVTQMGQEVILRCVPISNHLYFYWYRQILGQKVEFLVSFYNNEISEKSEIFDDQFSVERPDGSNFTLKIRSTKLEDSAMYFCASIAGGLNTEAFFGQGTRLTVV.

The gene calls are TRBV6-5 and TRBJ1-4, with D possibly matching TRBD1 (5 bases). The germline V gene has CDR1 MNHEY and CDR2 SVGAGI. This CDR3 has 16 amino acids. V gave up 2 bases and J gave up 6 bases, with 16 bases separating them. The CDR3 DNA is TGTGCCAGCAGTTACGTCGTAGGGGCCACTGATGAAAAACTGTTTTTT. It codes for CASSYVVGATDEKLFF.

The chain combines TRBV12-3 or TRBV12-4 with TRBJ1-5, with a weak D call TRBD1 (5 bases). Deletions cut 7 bases from V and 5 bases from J, with 12 bases between. The CDR3 has 13 residues. CDR3 sequence: CASTRTSHQPQHF. In nucleotides, the CDR3 is TGTGCCAGCACCAGGACAAGTCATCAGCCCCAGCATTTT.

The chain joins TRBV30 to TRBJ1-2; D is unclear. Trimming cost V 3 bases and J 2 bases, with 7 bases left between them. Germline CDR1 and CDR2: GTSNPN and SVGIG (reference sequence). The CDR3 is 12 amino acids. The CDR3, as DNA: TGTGCCTGGAGCACTTTAAACTATGGCTACACCTTC. The encoded protein is CAWSTLNYGYTF.

This chain uses TRBV6-5 with TRBJ1-6; 9 bases map to TRBD1. Germline V gene data show CDR1 as MNHEY and CDR2 as SVGAGI. This CDR3 is built from 15 residues. J lost 5 bases, V lost 4 bases, and 3 bases had no gene match. CDR3 bases: TGTGCCAGCAGTTCCGGACAGGGGAATAATTCACCCCTCCACTTT. As protein: CASSSGQGNNSPLHF.

The chain is built from TRBV12-5 and TRBJ1-5, with 7 nucleotides matching TRBD1. Germline CDR1 and CDR2: LGHNT and FRNRAP. The CDR3 extends over 15 amino acids. Trimming at V came to 5 bases and at J to 1 base, leaving 5 bases not matched to a gene. CDR3 in DNA: TGTGCTAGTGGTACCGGACAGGAGAGCAATCAGCCCCAGCATTTT. This translates into CASGTGQESNQPQHF.

V usage is TRBV9 and J usage is TRBJ2-3; D is perhaps TRBD2 (5 bases). The CDR3 spans 16 residues. Trimming cost V 4 bases and J 3 bases, with 18 bases left between them. The V gene's germline CDR1 is SGDLS and CDR2 YYNGEE. The CDR3 nucleotides are TGTGCCAGCAGCCTTTCTGGCGGGCGTGCGACAGATACGCAGTATTTT. Translating gives CASSLSGGRATDTQYF.

This rearrangement joins TRBV5-1 to TRBJ2-2; 8 positions match TRBD2. From germline, CDR1 is SGHRS and CDR2 YFSETQ. V lost 0 bases and J lost 1; bases outside the gene matches: 8. CDR3 length: 18 residues. CDR3 protein: CASSLVVLAGGNTGELFF. For the CDR3, the DNA is TGCGCCAGCAGCTTGGTTGTGTTGGCGGGAGGGAACACCGGGGAGCTGTTTTTT.

The chain joins TRBV2 to TRBJ2-3; 7 nucleotides agree with TRBD2. The CDR3 is 11 residues long. Germline-derived CDR1 and CDR2 are SNHLY and FYNNEI. The V segment lost 8 bases and the J segment 6 bases; nucleotides outside the gene matches: 2. DNA for the CDR3: TGTGCCAGCGGACTAGACGATACGCAGTATTTT. Amino acids: CASGLDDTQYF.

V is TRBV9 and J is TRBJ1-2; a weak D match, TRBD1 (5 bases). V was cut by 6 bases and J by 6 bases, with 18 bases left in between. The CDR3 contains 14 residues. Looked up from germline, CDR1 is SGDLS and CDR2 is YYNGEE. The CDR3 DNA is TGTGCCAGCAACTCCCAACCGGCGGGGGATGGCTACACCTTC. The encoded protein is CASNSQPAGDGYTF.

This clone came up a few times. CDR3 nucleotide sequence: TGTGCCTTACGTAGCGGAGACCTCTACAATGAGCAGTTCTTC. Translating it yields CALRSGDLYNEQFF. The rearrangement joins TRBV30 to TRBJ2-1; D possibly corresponds to TRBD2 (6 bases). Trimming removed 7 bases from V and 3 bases from J, with 16 bases in between. The CDR3 consists of 14 residues. Germline assignment: CDR1 GTSNPN and CDR2 SVGIG (reference sequence).

The chain has TRBV29-1 and TRBJ2-1, with TRBD2 matching over 9 bases. J gave up 0 bases and V 8 bases, and 11 bases lay outside the gene matches. This CDR3 spans 16 amino acids. Germline values: CDR1 SQVTM, CDR2 ANQGSEA. CDR3 nucleotide sequence: TGCAGCTTGTATTCGGGTAGCGGGAGCTCCTACAATGAGCAGTTCTTC. Translating it yields CSLYSGSGSSYNEQFF.

This clone was seen a single time. The gene calls are TRBV5-4 and TRBJ1-1; D not resolved. CDR1 is SGHNT and CDR2 is YYREEE in the germline V gene (reference sequence). The CDR3 sequence is 13 residues long. With 1 base removed from V and 1 base from J, the gap between germline ends came to 5 bases. CDR3 bases: TGTGCCAGCAGCTTGCCAGGGAACACTGAAGCTTTCTTT. As protein: CASSLPGNTEAFF. The full variable domain, its missing parts supplied by reference TRBV5-4 and TRBJ1-1, is ETGVTQSPTHLIKTRGQQVTLRCSSQSGHNTVSWYQQALGQGPQFIFQYYREEENGRGNFPPRFSGLQFPNYSSELNVNALELDDSALYLCASSLPGNTEAFFGQGTRLTVV.

V and J are TRBV11-2 and TRBJ2-5; 13 nucleotides match TRBD2. V shed 7 bases and J 4 bases; nucleotides not matched to a gene: 6. Germline values: CDR1 SGHAT, CDR2 FQNNGV. The length of the CDR3 is 15 residues. CDR3 DNA sequence: TGTGCCAGCAACCACCGACTAGCGGGAGGAGAGACCCAGTACTTC. This encodes CASNHRLAGGETQYF.

This chain joins TRBV9 and TRBJ1-2; D is uncertain. The germline gives CDR1 SGDLS, CDR2 YYNGEE. This CDR3 comprises 14 residues. Trimming removed 4 bases from V and 1 base from J, with 11 bases in between. The CDR3: CASSPGAGNYGYTF. Written as DNA, the CDR3 is TGTGCCAGCAGCCCCGGCGCGGGTAACTATGGCTACACCTTC.

The chain joins TRBV11-3 to TRBJ1-1; tentatively, D is TRBD1 (6 bases). Trimming left V 3 bases short and J 5 bases short, with 10 bases between. The CDR3 has 13 residues. Germline CDR1 is SGHNT and CDR2 is YENEEA. The chain's CDR3 is CASSLGAGTEAFF. DNA of the CDR3: TGTGCCAGCAGCTTGGGGGCTGGAACTGAAGCTTTCTTT.

The chain employs TRBV27 and TRBJ1-2; a possible D gene is TRBD1 (5 bases). Germline V CDR1 and CDR2: MNHEY, SMNVEV (reference sequence). The CDR3 loop spans 13 amino acids. V lost 8 bases to trimming and J lost 7 bases, with 17 bases between them. CDR3: CASAAGRGGGYTF. CDR3 bases: TGTGCCAGCGCGGCCGGACGGGGGGGTGGCTACACCTTC.

The chain combines TRBV4-3 with TRBJ1-2; TRBD1 agrees at 7 bases. V was clipped by 1 base and J by 8 bases; unmatched bases: 10. In germline, CDR1 is LGHNA, CDR2 YSLEER. CDR3 length: 15 amino acids. CDR3: CASSQALTGNGGYTF. CDR3 DNA: TGCGCCAGCAGCCAAGCCTTGACAGGGAACGGGGGCTACACCTTC.

This clone was detected only a few times. The V and J genes are TRBV10-3 and TRBJ2-2; unclear D gene. The CDR3 contains 12 residues. The germline V gene has CDR1 ENHRY and CDR2 SYGVKD. Deletions cut 6 bases from V and 1 base from J, with 3 bases between. The CDR3 nucleotides are TGTGCCATCAGGAGGAACACCGGGGAGCTGTTTTTT. As protein: CAIRRNTGELFF.

The V gene is TRBV29-1, the J gene TRBJ2-1, with TRBD1 identical over 10 bases. V dropped 0 bases and J dropped 3; count of bases not matched to a gene: 5. Looked up from germline, CDR1 is SQVTM and CDR2 is ANQGSEA. The CDR3 sequence is 16 residues long. CDR3 DNA: TGCAGCGTTGAAGATCTGGGACAGGGGCACTACAATGAGCAGTTCTTC. Translating it yields CSVEDLGQGHYNEQFF.

This chain links TRBV7-6 with TRBJ2-1; the D is unclear. The germline V and J ends were trimmed by 5 bases and 0 bases, with 14 bases remaining between them. Germline V gives CDR1 SGHVS, CDR2 FNYEAQ. The CDR3 length is 16 residues. CDR3 loop: CASSPQAAGSYNEQFF. CDR3 nucleotide sequence: TGTGCCAGCAGCCCCCAGGCTGCTGGCTCCTACAATGAGCAGTTCTTC. The whole variable domain, filled in from reference TRBV7-6 and TRBJ2-1, reads GAGVSQSPRYKVTKRGQDVALRCDPISGHVSLYWYRQALGQGPEFLTYFNYEAQQDKSGLPNDRFSAERPEGSISTLTIQRTEQRDSAMYRCASSPQAAGSYNEQFFGPGTRLTVL.

The chain is built from TRBV15 and TRBJ1-5, with 7 bases that match TRBD1. Per germline, CDR1 LNHNV and CDR2 YYDKDF (reference sequence). The length of the CDR3 is 16 residues. Unmatched junction bases numbered 6, after V lost 0 bases and J lost 4 bases. This CDR3 reads CATSRDLQGGNQPQHF. CDR3 in DNA: TGTGCCACCAGCAGAGATTTGCAGGGGGGAAATCAGCCCCAGCATTTT.

The chain uses TRBV25-1 and TRBJ2-1; D may be TRBD2 (6 bases). V shed 6 bases and J shed 5 bases, with 20 bases lying between them. Germline V CDR1 and CDR2: MGHDK, SYGVNS. The CDR3 length is 16 residues. DNA for the CDR3: TGTGCCAGCAGCAGAGGACTTCAGCGGGCGAACAATGAGCAGTTCTTC. As protein: CASSRGLQRANNEQFF.

The rearrangement links TRBV18 to TRBJ1-5, with 10 bases fitting TRBD1. Germline-derived CDR1 and CDR2 are KGHSH and LQKENI. The J segment lost 1 base and the V segment lost 6 bases, leaving 6 bases of the junction unmatched. The CDR3 sequence is 16 residues long. CDR3 sequence reads: CASSSGTGASNQPQHF. In nucleotides, the CDR3 is TGTGCCAGCTCCTCCGGGACAGGGGCCAGCAATCAGCCCCAGCATTTT.

V is TRBV3-1 (or the pseudogene TRBV3-2) and J is TRBJ1-6; D remains unclear. Deletions cut 3 bases from V and 6 bases from J, with 6 bases between. The CDR3 loop spans 13 amino acids. CDR1 is LGHDT and CDR2 is YNNKEL in the germline V gene (reference sequence). The CDR3 region has the DNA TGTGCCAGCAGCCATGACTTTAATTCACCCCTCCACTTT. Translated: CASSHDFNSPLHF.

The chain couples TRBV6-6 to TRBJ1-2, with 8 bases fitting TRBD1. The germline V gene encodes CDR1 MNHNY and CDR2 SVGAGI (reference sequence). This CDR3 region has 14 residues. V trimming: 2 bases; J trimming: 7 bases; junction bases outside the gene matches: 6. The CDR3 DNA reads TGTGCCAGCAGTTACGGCCAGGGGGCGGCTGGCTACACCTTC. This translates into CASSYGQGAAGYTF.

The genes are TRBV24-1 and TRBJ2-1; TRBD2 is a possible D gene (6 bases). Deletions cut 3 bases from V and 8 bases from J, with 16 bases between. In germline, CDR1 is KGHDR, CDR2 SFDVKD. The length of the CDR3 is 15 residues. The CDR3 DNA is TGTGCCACCAGTGATCCCGGAGGGAGGATCCATGAGCAGTTCTTC. Amino acid sequence: CATSDPGGRIHEQFF.